What follows are 3 T cell receptor beta chains derived from one specimen sequenced in a study of molecular identifiers for immune sequencing clone quantification (dated by TCRdb to the late 2010s). Library creation used PCR. The run used an Illumina HiSeq 4000. Through fastp at Q25 and MiXCR, TCRdb rebuilt clones from the public reads, retaining in-frame beta chains. Identical CDR3 proteins give one entry, which carries the most common genes and DNA. The sample records some 11,000 distinct CDR3 sequences, about 15% of which are singletons. Clones ranked in the top ten supply under 2% of the sample. The sequenced sample was naive CD8+ T cells from blood, with Jurkat cell RNA spiked in. Taken with the paper, the label for cell subset or site translates to: FACS-sorted CD8+CD4-CCR7+CD45RA+ naive T cells. These receptor sequences come from a human donor in good health. Some libraries in this study had Jurkat cell RNA spiked in.

This chain uses TRBV11-2 with TRBJ1-3; D gene unclear. The V gene lost 3 bases and the J gene lost 0 bases, with 3 bases spanning the gap. CDR1 and CDR2 from the germline V gene are SGHAT and FQNNGV. The CDR3 runs 13 residues. DNA of the CDR3: TGTGCCAGCAGCTTCGACTCTGGAAACACCATATATTTT. It yields the protein CASSFDSGNTIYF.

By share of the sample, this clonotype is medium-sized (0.01 to 0.1%). The chain couples TRBV30 to TRBJ2-1, with 11 bases lining up with TRBD2. The CDR3 covers 14 residues. In germline, CDR1 is GTSNPN, CDR2 SVGIG (reference sequence). The V gene end was trimmed by 1 base and the J gene end by 4 bases; junction bases not matched to a gene: 0. The CDR3 region has the DNA TGTGCCTGGAGTGGACTAGCGGGGTACAATGAGCAGTTCTTC. Protein sequence: CAWSGLAGYNEQFF.

Sample share makes this clonotype medium-sized (0.01 to 0.1%). V and J are TRBV6-6 and TRBJ1-1; 7 nucleotides align to TRBD1. V gave up 7 bases and J gave up 3 bases; unmatched junction bases: 26. Germline values: CDR1 MNHNY, CDR2 SVGAGI (reference sequence). The CDR3 has 20 amino acids. CDR3 nucleotide sequence: TGTGCCAGCATCTACCCCTATCATCGACAGGGTGGGAGGGAGGACACTGAAGCTTTCTTT. As protein: CASIYPYHRQGGREDTEAFF.